This passage covers 5 T cell receptor beta chains from one sample sequenced in a study of Tregs in tolerant kidney transplant recipients. The data were produced by immunoSEQ multiplex PCR, yet TCRdb's version contains in-frame clones alone and is incomplete. This sample's clone table lists 30,000 to 40,000 clones. Recipients received nonmyeloablative bone marrow transplants from related graft donors, with transient mixed chimerism. The sequencing used CD4+ T cells from blood (PBMCs), collected 24 months after the transplant. The receptors come from a human patient who received a combined kidney and bone marrow transplant. T cells may partly derive from the graft donor.

Of note for this clone: From the germline J gene comes the end of the CDR3, since the read stops 3 residues before it. V is TRBV7-3 and J is TRBJ2-3; maybe TRBD1 (6 bases). The germline V gene encodes CDR1 SGHTA and CDR2 FQGTGA. The CDR3 length is 17 residues. V was cut by 5 bases and J by 5 bases, with 23 bases left in between. The CDR3: CASSLRSDSPRGDTQYF. The sequenced part of the CDR3 DNA is TGTGCCAGCAGCCTACGATCGGACAGTCCAAGGGGAGATACG.

The part of the CDR3 DNA that was read is TGTGCCAGCAGCAGGGGACAGGGTAACTATGGC. Its translation: CASSRGQGNYG. The full CDR3 protein reads CASSRGQGNYGYTF. This rearrangement joins TRBV5-4 to TRBJ1-2; TRBD1 matches at 9 bases. The read stops 3 residues short of the end of the CDR3; the missing end is completed from the germline J gene. Germline V lookup: CDR1 SGHNT, CDR2 YYREEE (reference sequence). Trimming cost V 4 bases and J 1 base; bases outside gene matches: 2. The CDR3 is made up of 14 amino acids.

Of note for this clone: The CDR3 end lies 3 residues beyond the end of the read and is filled in from the germline J gene. The chain joins TRBV5-1 to TRBJ1-1, with D perhaps TRBD1 (5 bases). V dropped 4 bases and J dropped 5 bases, with 18 bases sitting between them. The CDR3 sequence is 15 residues long. Germline CDR1 reads SGHRS; CDR2 reads YFSETQ. CDR3: CASSLVRGRETEAFF. CDR3 DNA, as far as it was read: TGCGCCAGCAGCCTAGTCCGGGGGAGGGAGACTGAA.

Concerning this clone: The sequenced fragment ends 3 residues before the CDR3 boundary, so the rest is inferred from the germline J gene. The rearrangement uses TRBV19 and TRBJ1-5; TRBD1 agrees at 9 bases. Losses at the gene ends were 6 bases for V and 0 bases for J; bases not matched to a gene: 6. The germline gives CDR1 LNHDA, CDR2 SQIVND (reference sequence). This CDR3 has 16 residues. The CDR3 here is CASSPRQGVSNQPQHF. The sequenced part of the CDR3 DNA is TGTGCCAGTAGCCCCCGACAGGGGGTTAGCAATCAGCCC.

With regard to this clone: The CDR3 end falls 3 residues outside the read, so it is completed with the germline J gene. The chain couples TRBV18 to TRBJ2-5; D may be TRBD1 (5 bases). CDR1 and CDR2 from the germline V gene are KGHSH and LQKENI. V lost 1 base and J lost 2, with 11 bases in between. This CDR3 comprises 15 residues. This chain's CDR3 is CASSPRAGIQETQYF. The sequenced CDR3 bases are TGTGCCAGCTCACCACGGGCAGGGATACAAGAGACC.